The 28 T cell receptor beta chains given below trace back to one sample, sequenced in a study of blood T cell repertoires in COVID-19. Clones were sequenced by immunoSEQ multiplex PCR, and TCRdb holds only the in-frame ones, with some missing. This repertoire shows roughly 40,000 clones, roughly nine tenths found once; its top ten account for approximately 5.9%. Sample: peripheral blood. These TCRs come from a human donor in a cohort sampled during active COVID-19.

V is TRBV7-2 and J is TRBJ2-5; TRBD2 might be the D (6 bases). Germline assignment: CDR1 SGHTA and CDR2 FQGNSA. V dropped 5 bases and J dropped 7 bases, with 20 bases sitting between them. CDR3 length: 15 amino acids. The CDR3 sequence: CASSRGGTSLGTQYF. CDR3 DNA: TGTGCCAGCAGCCGTGGAGGTACTAGCTTAGGGACCCAGTACTTC.

The chain carries TRBV2 and TRBJ2-3, with TRBD2 matching over 9 bases. Germline V gene sequence: CDR1 SNHLY, CDR2 FYNNEI. With 6 bases clipped from V and 1 base from J, the junction kept 8 bases outside the gene matches. The CDR3 sequence is 16 residues long. In nucleotides, the CDR3 is TGTGCCAGCAGGGTTGACGCTAGCGGGGGCACAGATACGCAGTATTTT. It specifies CASRVDASGGTDTQYF.

The count of this clone is one. The J gene is TRBJ1-5, the V gene TRBV28, with D hard to call. CDR3 length equals 13 residues. V shed 3 bases and J shed 5 bases, with 8 bases lying between them. CDR1 and CDR2 from the germline V gene are MDHEN and SYDVKM. DNA of the CDR3: TGTGCCAGCAGTTTGTCCGGGTATCAGCCCCAGCATTTT. Translating gives CASSLSGYQPQHF.

This clone has only one observation. The rearrangement links TRBV10-2 to TRBJ1-2; no definite D call. The ends were cut back, 4 bases at V and 8 bases at J, with 8 bases in the middle. This CDR3 comprises 11 residues. Germline CDR1 WSHSY, CDR2 SAAADI. CDR3 in DNA: TGCGCCAGCAGTGCCTTCGAGGGCTACACCTTC. Amino acid sequence: CASSAFEGYTF.

The chain links TRBV24-1 to TRBJ2-2; 9 bases match TRBD1. J was trimmed by 6 bases and V by 4 bases; bases with no gene match: 8. Germline lookup yields CDR1 KGHDR and CDR2 SFDVKD. The length of the CDR3 is 16 residues. The CDR3 nucleotides are TGTGCCACCAGTGACCCTGCCGGGACAGGGCCCGGGGAGCTGTTTTTT. Translating gives CATSDPAGTGPGELFF.

The rearrangement uses TRBV6-2 or TRBV6-3 and TRBJ1-5; possible D gene TRBD1, 6 bases. V was shortened by 0 bases and J by 6 bases, with 15 bases between the two germline ends. The germline V gene encodes CDR1 MNHEY and CDR2 SVGEGT. The CDR3 length is 16 residues. The CDR3 DNA reads as TGTGCCAGCAGTTACTCAGCGGGGGCAGCGAGTCAGCCCCAGCATTTT. It translates to CASSYSAGAASQPQHF.

As DNA, the CDR3 is TGCAGCGTTACTCCGAATAGCGGGAAGCCCCAGTACTTC. It specifies CSVTPNSGKPQYF. This chain uses TRBV29-1 with TRBJ2-4; 8 bases agree with TRBD2. This CDR3 has 13 residues. Germline lookup yields CDR1 SQVTM and CDR2 ANQGSEA. Trimming cost V 5 bases and J 13 bases; bases outside gene matches: 13.

The J gene is TRBJ1-4, the V gene TRBV5-1, with 7 bases lining up with TRBD1. V was clipped by 2 bases and J by 5 bases; unmatched bases: 15. The CDR3 totals 18 residues. Germline CDR1 and CDR2: SGHRS and YFSETQ. The CDR3 spells CASSFTLTGLVENEKLFF. The CDR3 DNA reads TGCGCCAGCAGCTTCACGCTGACAGGGCTGGTTGAAAATGAAAAACTGTTTTTT.

This chain joins TRBV15 and TRBJ2-3, with 9 positions matching TRBD2. The CDR3 consists of 15 residues. CDR1 is LNHNV and CDR2 is YYDKDF in the germline V gene (reference sequence). V lost 3 bases and J lost 2; bases outside the gene matches: 3. The CDR3 DNA follows: TGTGCCACCAGCAGCCCTAGCGGGAACACAGATACGCAGTATTTT. Translated: CATSSPSGNTDTQYF. The full variable domain, rest sourced from reference TRBV15 and TRBJ2-3, is DAMVIQNPRYQVTQFGKPVTLSCSQTLNHNVMYWYQQKSSQAPKLLFHYYDKDFNNEADTPDNFQSRRPNTSFCFLDIRSPGLGDTAMYLCATSSPSGNTDTQYFGPGTRLTVL.

The CDR3 sequence is CASSHQGQGGEQYF. The CDR3, as DNA: TGTGCCAGCAGCCACCAGGGACAGGGGGGCGAGCAGTACTTC. The chain couples TRBV7-8 to TRBJ2-7; 11 bases align to TRBD1. This CDR3 has 14 residues. CDR1 and CDR2 from the germline V gene are SGHVS and FQNEAQ. The V gene end was trimmed by 5 bases and the J gene end by 6 bases; junction bases not matched to a gene: 6.

The chain employs TRBV28 and TRBJ1-1, with 9 positions matching TRBD1. The V and J ends lost 5 bases and 5 bases, in that order; junction bases with no gene match: 6. The CDR3 length is 14 residues. Per germline, CDR1 MDHEN and CDR2 SYDVKM. The DNA for the CDR3 is TGTGCCAGCAGTGTTACAGGGGGCTGGACTGAAGCTTTCTTT. Protein sequence: CASSVTGGWTEAFF.

The chain couples TRBV5-1 to TRBJ2-2; TRBD2 aligns across 9 bases. CDR1 is SGHRS, CDR2 YFSETQ, per germline. The CDR3 length is 16 residues. V trimming: 2 bases; J trimming: 2 bases; junction bases outside the gene matches: 4. DNA for the CDR3: TGCGCCAGCAGCTTTCTTAGCGGGGGAAACACCGGGGAGCTGTTTTTT. It yields the protein CASSFLSGGNTGELFF. Full variable domain (remainder filled in from reference TRBV5-1 and TRBJ2-2): KAGVTQTPRYLIKTRGQQVTLSCSPISGHRSVSWYQQTPGQGLQFLFEYFSETQRNKGNFPGRFSGRQFSNSRSEMNVSTLELGDSALYLCASSFLSGGNTGELFFGEGSRLTVL.

The genes are TRBV28 and TRBJ1-2; D not certain. CDR1 MDHEN and CDR2 SYDVKM come from the germline V gene. The CDR3 runs to 11 residues. Trimming stripped 4 bases from V and 3 bases from J, with 3 bases between. DNA of the CDR3: TGTGCCAGCAGTTCGGACTATGGCTACACCTTC. Amino acid sequence: CASSSDYGYTF.

V is TRBV3-1 (or the pseudogene TRBV3-2) and J is TRBJ1-2, with D possibly TRBD1 on 5 matching bases. Trimming left V 4 bases short and J 1 base short, with 13 bases between. The CDR3 contains 15 residues. Germline CDR1 reads LGHDT; CDR2 reads YNNKEL (reference sequence). The CDR3 nucleotides read TGTGCCAGCAGCCCTGGGAGGGGCGTTAACTATGGCTACACCTTC. Its protein is CASSPGRGVNYGYTF.

The table lists this clone with a count of one. The V and J genes are TRBV4-2 and TRBJ2-3, with TRBD2 matching over 12 bases. With V trimmed by 1 base and J by 4 bases, 6 bases remained unmatched. The CDR3 runs 17 residues. CDR1 is LGHNA and CDR2 is YNFKEQ in the germline V gene. The CDR3 is CASSQALTSGGADTQYF. The CDR3 DNA reads as TGTGCCAGCAGCCAAGCGCTGACTAGCGGGGGAGCAGATACGCAGTATTTT.

The V and J genes are TRBV12-5 and TRBJ2-1, with D possibly matching TRBD2 (6 bases). Germline assignment: CDR1 LGHNT and CDR2 FRNRAP. The CDR3 is 13 residues long. V shed 0 bases and J shed 9 bases, with 9 bases lying between them. DNA for the CDR3: TGTGCTAGTGGTTTGGTCAACGGGGGTGAGCAGTTCTTC. This sequence encodes CASGLVNGGEQFF.

The chain employs TRBV10-3 and TRBJ2-7; perhaps TRBD2 as D (6 bases). Trimming removed 3 bases at V and 0 bases at J, with 12 bases between. Germline V lookup: CDR1 ENHRY, CDR2 SYGVKD. The CDR3 loop spans 15 amino acids. Here the CDR3 reads CAISDRLVSSYEQYF. CDR3 DNA sequence: TGTGCCATCAGTGATCGACTAGTCAGCTCCTACGAGCAGTACTTC.

This clone came up once. The rearrangement uses TRBV7-2 and TRBJ1-3; D might be TRBD1 (6 bases). The V and J ends lost 5 bases and 4 bases respectively, with 9 bases between them. Germline CDR1 SGHTA, CDR2 FQGNSA. This CDR3 has 13 residues. CDR3: CASSGGPGNTIYF. In DNA form, the CDR3 reads TGTGCCAGCAGCGGGGGCCCCGGAAACACCATATATTTT.

The rearrangement uses TRBV28 and TRBJ2-3; 14 nucleotides match TRBD2. Germline lookup yields CDR1 MDHEN and CDR2 SYDVKM. J was trimmed by 5 bases and V by 6 bases; bases with no gene match: 7. The CDR3 loop spans 16 amino acids. CDR3 loop: CASSGGLAGDKDTQYF. The CDR3 DNA follows: TGTGCCAGCAGCGGGGGACTAGCGGGAGATAAAGATACGCAGTATTTT.

The V gene is TRBV27, the J gene TRBJ1-6; 7 bases agree with TRBD1. The germline V gene has CDR1 MNHEY and CDR2 SMNVEV (reference sequence). V lost 5 bases, J lost 8 bases, and 9 bases stayed unmatched. The CDR3 is made up of 15 amino acids. CDR3 sequence reads: CASSLRDRGYSPLHF. DNA for the CDR3: TGTGCCAGCAGTCTCCGGGACAGAGGTTATTCACCCCTCCACTTT.

The rearrangement uses TRBV9 and TRBJ2-7; no clear D gene. In germline, CDR1 is SGDLS, CDR2 YYNGEE. V lost 4 bases to trimming and J lost 3 bases, with 8 bases between them. The CDR3 runs 12 residues. Here the CDR3 DNA reads TGTGCCAGCAGCCTAAACCACTACGAGCAGTACTTC. It codes for CASSLNHYEQYF.

The J gene is TRBJ1-1, the V gene TRBV19, with 9 bases that match TRBD1. Trimming took 8 bases from V and 4 from J; bases not matched to a gene: 8. The length of the CDR3 is 14 residues. CDR1 and CDR2 from the germline V gene are LNHDA and SQIVND (reference sequence). The CDR3 protein is CASAPDRGGTEAFF. Written as DNA, the CDR3 is TGTGCCAGTGCCCCGGACAGGGGAGGCACTGAAGCTTTCTTT. Variable domain in full (rest from reference TRBV19 and TRBJ1-1): DGGITQSPKYLFRKEGQNVTLSCEQNLNHDAMYWYRQDPGQGLRLIYYSQIVNDFQKGDIAEGYSVSREKKESFPLTVTSAQKNPTAFYLCASAPDRGGTEAFFGQGTRLTVV.

This sequence joins TRBV3-1 (or the pseudogene TRBV3-2) and TRBJ2-5, with a possible D match to TRBD2 (6 bases). From germline, CDR1 is LGHDT and CDR2 YNNKEL (reference sequence). Trimming pared 0 bases from V and 0 bases from J, leaving 14 bases between. The CDR3 covers 17 residues. The CDR3 bases are TGTGCCAGCAGCCAAGATGAGGCTAGCGTGTACCAAGAGACCCAGTACTTC. Its translation is CASSQDEASVYQETQYF.

This clone has a single count. The V call is TRBV28, the J call TRBJ1-2; 9 bases line up with TRBD1. The CDR3 extends over 13 amino acids. The germline V gene has CDR1 MDHEN and CDR2 SYDVKM. V lost 10 bases and J lost 4; bases outside the gene matches: 7. DNA of the CDR3: TGTGCCACCCCGGGACAGGGTGGCTATGGCTACACCTTC. Encoded protein: CATPGQGGYGYTF.

This clone is a singleton in its sample. The chain has TRBV5-4 and TRBJ2-1; TRBD1 is a possible D gene (6 bases). The CDR3 consists of 13 residues. The V gene's germline CDR1 is SGHNT and CDR2 YYREEE (reference sequence). The V end lost 2 bases, the J end lost 9 bases, and 12 bases lay between the germline ends. Here the CDR3 reads CASSLGRGGEQFF. CDR3 nucleotides: TGTGCCAGCAGCTTAGGCAGGGGTGGTGAGCAGTTCTTC. Full variable domain (outside the CDR3, taken from reference TRBV5-4 and TRBJ2-1): ETGVTQSPTHLIKTRGQQVTLRCSSQSGHNTVSWYQQALGQGPQFIFQYYREEENGRGNFPPRFSGLQFPNYSSELNVNALELDDSALYLCASSLGRGGEQFFGPGTRLTVL.

The rearrangement uses TRBV7-2 and TRBJ2-1; 8 nucleotides match TRBD2. Per germline, CDR1 SGHTA and CDR2 FQGNSA. The CDR3 runs to 14 residues. Germline trimming cut 5 bases from V and 7 bases from J; bases unmatched to any gene: 7. The CDR3 region is CASSGQREWNEQFF. CDR3 coding DNA: TGTGCCAGCAGCGGTCAGCGGGAGTGGAATGAGCAGTTCTTC.

The chain recombines TRBV2 with TRBJ2-3, with 7 bases that match TRBD2. The CDR3 has 14 residues. Germline V gives CDR1 SNHLY, CDR2 FYNNEI. V gave up 7 bases and J gave up 1 base; unmatched junction bases: 5. The CDR3 sequence is CASKGLVGTDTQYF. CDR3 in DNA: TGTGCCAGCAAAGGACTAGTGGGCACAGATACGCAGTATTTT.

In DNA form, the CDR3 reads TGTGCCAGCAGGCCCGCCGGGGCGGGAGGCTCCTACGAGCAGTACTTC. It codes for CASRPAGAGGSYEQYF. The V and J genes are TRBV28 and TRBJ2-7; TRBD2 matches 8 bases. The CDR3 is 16 amino acids. Germline CDR1 reads MDHEN; CDR2 reads SYDVKM. Losses at the gene ends were 6 bases for V and 0 bases for J; bases not matched to a gene: 10.